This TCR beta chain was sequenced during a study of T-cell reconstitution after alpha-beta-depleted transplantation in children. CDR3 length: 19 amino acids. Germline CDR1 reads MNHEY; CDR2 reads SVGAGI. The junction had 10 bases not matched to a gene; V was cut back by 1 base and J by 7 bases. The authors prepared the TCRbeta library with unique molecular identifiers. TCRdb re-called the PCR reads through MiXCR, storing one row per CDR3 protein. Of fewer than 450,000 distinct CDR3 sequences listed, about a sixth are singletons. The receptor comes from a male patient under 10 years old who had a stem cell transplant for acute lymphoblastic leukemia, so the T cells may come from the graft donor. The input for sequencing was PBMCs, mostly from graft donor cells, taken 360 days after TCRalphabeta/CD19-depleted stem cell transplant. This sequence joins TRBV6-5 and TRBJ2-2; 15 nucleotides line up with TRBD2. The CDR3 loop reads CASSYWSPGTSGRIGELFF. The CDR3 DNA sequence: TGTGCCAGCAGTTACTGGTCGCCGGGGACTAGCGGGAGGATCGGGGAGCTGTTTTTT.